This TCR beta chain was obtained from a study of T cell changes during pregnancy in multiple sclerosis. Profiled with immunoSEQ multiplex PCR; TCRdb holds only in-frame clones, not every one. Here the sample spans about 98,000 clones, around 90% being singletons. V was shortened by 4 bases and J by 2 bases, with 12 bases between the two germline ends. The CDR3 is 14 amino acids. CDR1 and CDR2 (germline): MNHNY, SVGAGI (reference sequence). The TCR comes from a female donor in good health, enrolled as a control in a pregnancy study. The sequenced sample was peripheral blood, obtained after pregnancy. The rearrangement links TRBV6-6 to TRBJ2-7, with a weak D call TRBD1 (5 bases). CDR3 sequence (DNA): TGTGCCAGCAGTTCGGACATAATTCCCTACGAGCAGTACTTC. It codes for CASSSDIIPYEQYF.